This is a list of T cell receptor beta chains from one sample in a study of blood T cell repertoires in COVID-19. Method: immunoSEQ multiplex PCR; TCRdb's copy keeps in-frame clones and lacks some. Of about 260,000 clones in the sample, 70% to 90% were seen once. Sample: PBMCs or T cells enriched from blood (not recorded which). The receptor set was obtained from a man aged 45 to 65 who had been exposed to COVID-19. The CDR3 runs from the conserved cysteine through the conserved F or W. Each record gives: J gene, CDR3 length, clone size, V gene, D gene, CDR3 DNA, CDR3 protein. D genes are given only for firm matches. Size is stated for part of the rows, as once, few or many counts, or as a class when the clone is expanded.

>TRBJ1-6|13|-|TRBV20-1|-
TGCAGTGCTAGTACGACAGAAATTACACCCCTCCACTTT
CSASTTEITPLHF
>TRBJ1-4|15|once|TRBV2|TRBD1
TGTGCCAGCAGTGGAGGGACAGGGAGGGATGAAAAACTGTTTTTT
CASSGGTGRDEKLFF
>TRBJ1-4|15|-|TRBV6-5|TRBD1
TGTGCCAGCAGGCCCGGGACAGAAGTCGACGAAAAACTGTTTTTT
CASRPGTEVDEKLFF
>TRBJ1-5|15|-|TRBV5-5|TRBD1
TGTGCCAGCAGCTTGGTAGGACAGGGGGATCAGCCCCAGCATTTT
CASSLVGQGDQPQHF
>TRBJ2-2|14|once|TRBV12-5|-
TGTGCTAGTGGTCGAGGGGGAAGCACCGGGGAGCTGTTTTTT
CASGRGGSTGELFF
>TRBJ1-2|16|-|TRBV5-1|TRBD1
TGCGCCACCCACCGGACAGGGGGGTTTGCTAACTATGGCTACACCTTC
CATHRTGGFANYGYTF
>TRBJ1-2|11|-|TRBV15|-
TGTGGAGTCTCGGGGGGCCCTGGCTACACCTTC
CGVSGGPGYTF
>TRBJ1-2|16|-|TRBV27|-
TGTGCCAGCAGCCTCAACGTCCAGTACCTTAACTATGGCTACACCTTC
CASSLNVQYLNYGYTF
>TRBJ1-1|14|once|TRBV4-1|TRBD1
TGCGCCAGCAGCCTTAGGACAGGGAACACTGAAGCTTTCTTT
CASSLRTGNTEAFF
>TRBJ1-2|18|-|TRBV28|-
TGTGCCAGCAGTTTCCGGAGCGGAGGCGGGAAGGGAAACTATGGCTACACCTTC
CASSFRSGGGKGNYGYTF
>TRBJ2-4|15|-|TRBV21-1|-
TGTGCCAGCAGCAAAGAGGAGGAGACCAAAAACATTCAGTACTTC
CASSKEEETKNIQYF
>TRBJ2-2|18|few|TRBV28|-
TGTGCCAGCAGTTTATTCGGTTTGGGCAGGGCGAACACCGGGGAGCTGTTTTTT
CASSLFGLGRANTGELFF
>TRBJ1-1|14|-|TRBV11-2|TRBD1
TGTGCCAGCAGCTCGGGACAGGGGGCAGCTGAAGCTTTCTTT
CASSSGQGAAEAFF
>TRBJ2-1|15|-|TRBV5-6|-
TGTGCCAGCAGTTTCGGACTATCCTCCGGCAATGAGCAGTTCTTC
CASSFGLSSGNEQFF
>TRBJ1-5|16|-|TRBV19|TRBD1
TGTGCCAGTAGTTCACAGGGGGCGGCTGGGAATCAGCCCCAGCATTTT
CASSSQGAAGNQPQHF
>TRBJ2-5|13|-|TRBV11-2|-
TGTGCCAGCAGCGCAAGGGGGAGAGAGACCCAGTACTTC
CASSARGRETQYF
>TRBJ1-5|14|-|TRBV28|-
TGTGCCAGCAGCCTCGTAGGGGGCAATCAGCCCCAGCATTTT
CASSLVGGNQPQHF
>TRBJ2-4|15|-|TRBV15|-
TGTGCCACCAGCGGCCAGTTGGAGGGGCTCAACATTCAGTACTTC
CATSGQLEGLNIQYF
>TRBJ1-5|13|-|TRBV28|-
TGTGCCAGCAGTTTACAGGTTTGGCAGCCCCAGCATTTT
CASSLQVWQPQHF
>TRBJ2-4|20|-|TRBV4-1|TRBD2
TGCGCCAGCAGCAAAGATAAGGGACTAGCGGGAGTTTTGGCCAAAAACATTCAGTACTTC
CASSKDKGLAGVLAKNIQYF
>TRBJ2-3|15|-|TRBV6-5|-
TGTGCCAGCAGTCACAATCCAGTTAGCACAGATACGCAGTATTTT
CASSHNPVSTDTQYF
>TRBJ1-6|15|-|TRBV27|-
TGTGCCAGCAGAATTAGGGGGACCGATAATTCACCCCTCCACTTT
CASRIRGTDNSPLHF
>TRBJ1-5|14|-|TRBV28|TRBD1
TGTGCCAGCAGTTCGGACAGGGGGTATCAGCCCCAGCATTTT
CASSSDRGYQPQHF
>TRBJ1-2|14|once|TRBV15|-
TGTGCCACCAGCAGAGATAACAGGGTATATGGCTACACCTTC
CATSRDNRVYGYTF
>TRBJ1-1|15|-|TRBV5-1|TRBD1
TGCGCCAGCAGCCCACTGGACAGGGTAAACACTGAAGCTTTCTTT
CASSPLDRVNTEAFF
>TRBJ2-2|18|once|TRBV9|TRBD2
TGTGCCAGCAGCACCCCGACTAGCGGGGGGGCCCCCAGCGGGGAGCTGTTTTTT
CASSTPTSGGAPSGELFF
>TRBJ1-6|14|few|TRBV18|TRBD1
TGTGCCAGCTCACTCCTGGACAGGGACTCACCCCTCCACTTT
CASSLLDRDSPLHF
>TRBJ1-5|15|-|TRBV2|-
TGTGCCAGCAGGTCCGGTGGGGGCAGCAATCAGCCCCAGCATTTT
CASRSGGGSNQPQHF
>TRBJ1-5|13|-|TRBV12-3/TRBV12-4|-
TGTGCCAGCAGCCCCGTTTTTGATCAGCCCCAGCATTTT
CASSPVFDQPQHF
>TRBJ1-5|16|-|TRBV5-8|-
TGTGCCAGCAGCTTGGGGGCGGGGTTTGACAATCAGCCCCAGCATTTT
CASSLGAGFDNQPQHF
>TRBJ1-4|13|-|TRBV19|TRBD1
TGTGCCAGTATTGGGACAGGGTATGAAAAACTGTTTTTT
CASIGTGYEKLFF